The 24 T cell receptor beta chains below were found in one sample sequenced in a study of technical replicates of blood from four donors. Libraries were prepared by immunoSEQ multiplex PCR; TCRdb keeps only in-frame clonotypes and omits some of them. The repertoire consists of roughly 73,000 clones, with 93% occurring once and the leading ten covering 0.2% to 0.3%. Sequencing was carried out using T cells isolated from PBMCs. The receptor source for this set is a human donor in good health.

This sequence joins TRBV9 and TRBJ1-5; D may be TRBD1 (6 bases). Trimming removed 3 bases at V and 3 bases at J, with 10 bases between. The CDR3 covers 14 residues. Germline V lookup: CDR1 SGDLS, CDR2 YYNGEE. This chain's CDR3 is CASSAWDNNQPQHF. As DNA, the CDR3 is TGTGCCAGCAGCGCTTGGGACAACAATCAGCCCCAGCATTTT.

The rearrangement links TRBV2 to TRBJ2-2, with D possibly matching TRBD1 (6 bases). Germline values: CDR1 SNHLY, CDR2 FYNNEI. This CDR3 is 13 amino acids long. V lost 6 bases, J lost 5 bases, and 10 bases lay in between. CDR3 residues: CASSDRRTGELFF. In nucleotides, the CDR3 is TGTGCCAGCAGCGACAGGCGTACCGGGGAGCTGTTTTTT.

The table lists this clone with a count of one. V usage is TRBV6-5 and J usage is TRBJ2-5, with TRBD1 matching over 10 bases. V shed 5 bases and J 4 bases; nucleotides not matched to a gene: 7. Germline values: CDR1 MNHEY, CDR2 SVGAGI. There are 15 residues in the CDR3. CDR3 sequence: CASSPRQGAPETQYF. CDR3 in DNA: TGTGCCAGCAGTCCACGACAGGGGGCTCCAGAGACCCAGTACTTC.

The rearrangement uses TRBV28 and TRBJ2-7; tentatively, D is TRBD1 (5 bases). The CDR3 spans 15 residues. V was trimmed by 7 bases and J by 0 bases, leaving 16 bases between them. Germline-derived CDR1 and CDR2 are MDHEN and SYDVKM. This chain's CDR3 is CASTQAQGNSYEQYF. CDR3 bases: TGTGCCAGCACCCAAGCCCAGGGAAACTCCTACGAGCAGTACTTC.

The chain recombines TRBV5-4 with TRBJ2-7, with D perhaps TRBD2 (6 bases). Germline-derived CDR1 and CDR2 are SGHNT and YYREEE (reference sequence). V was cut by 0 bases and J by 2 bases, with 15 bases left in between. The CDR3 runs 16 residues. The CDR3 reads CASSLAGTGDPYEQYF. As DNA, the CDR3 is TGTGCCAGCAGCTTGGCTGGGACGGGAGACCCCTACGAGCAGTACTTC.

The chain joins TRBV7-2 to TRBJ2-1; D possibly corresponds to TRBD1 (6 bases). The CDR3 extends over 16 amino acids. V gave up 1 base and J gave up 6 bases, with 16 bases separating them. Germline CDR1 SGHTA, CDR2 FQGNSA. As DNA, the CDR3 is TGTGCCAGCAGCTTAGAGGGAAGGGGGTCCGGCAATGAGCAGTTCTTC. This sequence encodes CASSLEGRGSGNEQFF.

The chain carries TRBV6-4 and TRBJ1-2; D is possibly TRBD1 (6 bases). Germline CDR1 is MRHNA and CDR2 is SNTAGT. Trimming removed 1 base from V and 1 base from J, with 16 bases in between. The CDR3 loop spans 17 amino acids. CDR3 sequence: CASSDWRAGAGNYGYTF. CDR3 coding DNA: TGTGCCAGCAGTGACTGGAGGGCGGGGGCGGGTAACTATGGCTACACCTTC.

This clone has just one count. V and J are TRBV6-1 and TRBJ1-3, with D unresolved. The germline V gene has CDR1 MNHNS and CDR2 SASEGT. V was clipped by 6 bases and J by 4 bases, with 13 bases between them. The CDR3 sequence is 14 residues long. The CDR3, as DNA: TGTGCCAGCAGGGTGGAGGGTGAGGGAAACACCATATATTTT. Encoded protein: CASRVEGEGNTIYF.

This clone was found once. The chain has TRBV4-1 and TRBJ2-7, with TRBD1 identical over 8 bases. V was pared by 5 bases and J by 5 bases, with 14 bases of the junction left unmatched. Germline V lookup: CDR1 MGHRA, CDR2 YSYEKL. The CDR3 covers 16 residues. The CDR3, as DNA: TGCGCCAGCAGCACCCAAAGGACAGGGCCCTTCGACGAGCAGTACTTC. This translates into CASSTQRTGPFDEQYF.

The chain is built from TRBV11-3 and TRBJ2-4; D is uncertain. The length of the CDR3 is 15 residues. The V gene lost 1 base and the J gene lost 0 bases, with 7 bases spanning the gap. Germline CDR1 and CDR2: SGHNT and YENEEA. The CDR3 region is CASSLVAVAKNIQYF. The CDR3 DNA is TGTGCCAGCAGCTTAGTAGCAGTAGCCAAAAACATTCAGTACTTC.

The chain has TRBV6-5 and TRBJ2-7; 9 bases agree with TRBD1. This CDR3 region has 15 residues. CDR1 is MNHEY, CDR2 SVGAGI, per germline. Trimming took 2 bases from V and 3 from J; bases not matched to a gene: 5. CDR3 DNA sequence: TGTGCCAGCAGTTACCCGGGACAGGGTGACTACGAGCAGTACTTC. Residues: CASSYPGQGDYEQYF.

The chain has TRBV28 and TRBJ1-4; maybe TRBD1 (5 bases). CDR1 is MDHEN and CDR2 is SYDVKM in the germline V gene. CDR3 length: 15 residues. Trimming shortened V by 3 bases and J by 11 bases, and 19 bases separated the two germline ends. The CDR3 loop reads CASSLAGRVMGKLFF. CDR3 DNA: TGTGCCAGCAGTTTGGCAGGGAGGGTAATGGGGAAACTGTTTTTT.

This chain joins TRBV18 and TRBJ1-2; TRBD1 aligns across 7 bases. CDR3 length equals 16 residues. The germline V gene has CDR1 KGHSH and CDR2 LQKENI. The V gene end was trimmed by 1 base and the J gene end by 7 bases; junction bases not matched to a gene: 12. The CDR3 reads CASSPRDEGAGSGYTF. In DNA form, the CDR3 reads TGTGCCAGCTCACCACGGGACGAGGGGGCGGGCAGTGGCTACACCTTC.

This clone was seen more than once but under ten times. The rearrangement joins TRBV27 to TRBJ1-1; D possibly corresponds to TRBD1 (5 bases). CDR3 size: 14 residues. Looked up from germline, CDR1 is MNHEY and CDR2 is SMNVEV (reference sequence). V lost 2 bases and J lost 3, with 10 bases in between. The CDR3 sequence is CASSLGRRDTEAFF. DNA for the CDR3: TGTGCCAGCAGTTTAGGCCGCAGGGACACTGAAGCTTTCTTT.

The chain links TRBV28 to TRBJ2-3, with D maybe TRBD2 (6 bases). V dropped 5 bases and J dropped 0 bases, with 15 bases sitting between them. Germline V lookup: CDR1 MDHEN, CDR2 SYDVKM. The CDR3 has 16 residues. The CDR3 spells CASSLSRSGSTDTQYF. Written as DNA, the CDR3 is TGTGCCAGCAGTCTAAGTAGAAGCGGGAGCACAGATACGCAGTATTTT.

The chain combines TRBV7-9 with TRBJ2-1, with 7 bases matching TRBD2. Germline CDR1 and CDR2: SEHNR and FQNEAQ (reference sequence). V lost 4 bases to trimming and J lost 0 bases; unmatched junction nucleotides: 9. This CDR3 spans 17 amino acids. Here the CDR3 reads CASSSNPGRPSYNEQFF. The CDR3 DNA sequence: TGTGCCAGCAGCTCGAACCCCGGGAGGCCCTCCTACAATGAGCAGTTCTTC. The full variable domain, rest sourced from reference TRBV7-9 and TRBJ2-1, is DTGVSQNPRHKITKRGQNVTFRCDPISEHNRLYWYRQTLGQGPEFLTYFQNEAQLEKSRLLSDRFSAERPKGSFSTLEIQRTEQGDSAMYLCASSSNPGRPSYNEQFFGPGTRLTVL.

This chain uses TRBV4-1 with TRBJ1-2; no definite D call. The CDR3 totals 14 residues. CDR1 is MGHRA, CDR2 YSYEKL, per germline. Trimming shortened V by 3 bases and J by 0 bases, and 8 bases separated the two germline ends. The CDR3 loop reads CASSHPTTNYGYTF. For the CDR3, the DNA is TGCGCCAGCAGCCACCCGACAACTAACTATGGCTACACCTTC.

This chain uses TRBV28 with TRBJ2-7, with 12 nucleotides matching TRBD2. The germline V gene has CDR1 MDHEN and CDR2 SYDVKM. V lost 6 bases, J lost 0 bases, and 3 bases stayed unmatched. The CDR3 spans 15 residues. CDR3 nucleotides: TGTGCCAGCAGCTGGACTAGCGGGAACTCCTACGAGCAGTACTTC. Its protein is CASSWTSGNSYEQYF.

The rearrangement joins TRBV5-1 to TRBJ2-7; a weak D match, TRBD1 (6 bases). From germline, CDR1 is SGHRS and CDR2 YFSETQ. Trimming pared 4 bases from V and 3 bases from J, leaving 14 bases between. The length of the CDR3 is 14 residues. The CDR3 DNA follows: TGCGCCAGCAGCCGAATATACAGGGACTACGAGCAGTACTTC. It translates to CASSRIYRDYEQYF.

This chain joins TRBV19 and TRBJ1-1, with D unresolved. CDR3 length: 14 residues. Trimming pared 3 bases from V and 5 bases from J, leaving 13 bases between. CDR1 LNHDA and CDR2 SQIVND come from the germline V gene (reference sequence). The CDR3 nucleotides read TGTGCCAGTAGTATTGAGGGAGGAGAAACTGAAGCTTTCTTT. This gives the protein CASSIEGGETEAFF. The full variable domain, completed using reference TRBV19 and TRBJ1-1, is DGGITQSPKYLFRKEGQNVTLSCEQNLNHDAMYWYRQDPGQGLRLIYYSQIVNDFQKGDIAEGYSVSREKKESFPLTVTSAQKNPTAFYLCASSIEGGETEAFFGQGTRLTVV.

This clone was picked up one time. The rearrangement uses TRBV11-2 and TRBJ1-4; no clear D. The germline gives CDR1 SGHAT, CDR2 FQNNGV. The CDR3 totals 12 residues. Trimming pared 11 bases from V and 10 bases from J, leaving 17 bases between. DNA for the CDR3: TGTGCCCCCCCCGGGGTGATGGGAAAACTGTTTTTT. It yields the protein CAPPGVMGKLFF.

The genes are TRBV30 and TRBJ1-5; D possibly corresponds to TRBD1 (6 bases). V lost 0 bases to trimming and J lost 4 bases, with 10 bases between them. Germline CDR1 reads GTSNPN; CDR2 reads SVGIG (reference sequence). The CDR3 is 14 residues long. The CDR3 bases are TGTGCCTGGAGTGTACAGGGTCTGAATCAGCCCCAGCATTTT. Translated, it gives CAWSVQGLNQPQHF.

CDR3 loop: CACRSGGVGDTQYF. The CDR3 nucleotides read TGTGCCTGCCGGAGCGGGGGGGTGGGAGATACGCAGTATTTT. The chain recombines TRBV30 with TRBJ2-3; 10 positions match TRBD2. Trimming at V came to 6 bases and at J to 5 bases, leaving 8 bases not matched to a gene. The germline V gene has CDR1 GTSNPN and CDR2 SVGIG (reference sequence). The CDR3 length is 14 residues.

The V call is TRBV4-1, the J call TRBJ1-5; possible D gene TRBD1, 6 bases. Trimming took off 3 bases at V and 5 bases at J, with 23 bases between the two ends. CDR3 size: 18 residues. In germline, CDR1 is MGHRA, CDR2 YSYEKL. The CDR3 is CASSHRDIKGGPHQPQHF. In DNA form, the CDR3 reads TGCGCCAGCAGCCACCGGGACATCAAAGGAGGCCCTCATCAGCCCCAGCATTTT.